The present T cell receptor (beta chain) was sequenced within a study of cytomegalovirus exposure and HLA in healthy donors. Study-level points and caveats: The later analysis indicated that the majority of CMV-associated TCR beta chains appeared HLA-restricted. The HLA-A and HLA-B alleles of most subjects were reportedly predicted accurately from TCR beta sequences.

About this clone itself: The antigen is unknown.

The PCR contained 60 Vbeta and 13 Jbeta primers. Method: immunoSEQ multiplex PCR; TCRdb's copy keeps in-frame clones and lacks some. Of around 200,000 clones in the sample, around 80% were seen once. In germline, CDR1 is MNHEY, CDR2 SMNVEV (reference sequence). The V and J ends lost 6 bases and 5 bases respectively, with 10 bases between them. This CDR3 is built from 13 residues. The chain links TRBV27 to TRBJ1-4; the D is unclear. This sequence was found in a woman aged 55-75 years in good health and CMV-seropositive. The sample taken for sequencing was PBMCs. The CDR3 protein is CASSRTGNEKLFF. The CDR3, as DNA: TGTGCCAGCAGCCGTACGGGGAATGAAAAACTGTTTTTT.